This TCR beta chain was sequenced for a study of shared clonotypes between healthy human individuals. The CDR3 length is 15 residues. From germline, CDR1 is LNHDA and CDR2 SQIVND (reference sequence). Trimming pared 6 bases from V and 4 bases from J, leaving 18 bases between. Of note for this clone: Antigen specificity is unknown.

General study findings and limits: Sharing across four donors was highest in naive CD4 (around 5%) and lowest in memory CD8 (around 0.4%). Clonotypes shared by all four donors outscored non-shared clonotypes in generation probability. Memory subsets generally showed lower estimated richness than naive subsets.

In the original workflow: Filtering differed since immunoSEQ provided only junctions, with no quality scores. Clones were sequenced by immunoSEQ multiplex PCR, and TCRdb holds only the in-frame ones, with some missing. That table furnishes V, J and clone size, whereas the DNA furnished D and trimming. Of 550,000 to 700,000 clones listed, roughly 73% are singletons. The sequencing sample was made of memory CD4+ T cells sorted from blood. Subset here: CD45RA-negative fraction. The chain has TRBV19 and TRBJ1-1; D is possibly TRBD1 (6 bases). The receptor was isolated from a woman between 25 and 40 years old in good health. DNA for the CDR3: TGTGCCAGTAGACCTGAGTTTCCGGACAGCACTGAAGCTTTCTTT. This sequence encodes CASRPEFPDSTEAFF.